One sample yielded the 27 T cell receptor beta chains listed below, sequenced in a study of blood T cell repertoires in COVID-19. TCRdb keeps only in-frame clones here, not all; method: immunoSEQ multiplex PCR. The data show about 140,000 clones, with about 86% seen just once and 4% held by the top ten. Specimen: peripheral blood. Receptors were obtained from a woman aged 60-75 years with acute or convalescent COVID-19.

The gene calls are TRBV9 and TRBJ2-3, with D uncertain. There are 11 residues in the CDR3. Germline lookup yields CDR1 SGDLS and CDR2 YYNGEE. V was pared by 4 bases and J by 4 bases, with 4 bases between. In DNA, the CDR3 is TGTGCCAGCAGCTCTTCAGATACGCAGTATTTT. It encodes CASSSSDTQYF.

The rearrangement links TRBV3-1 (or the pseudogene TRBV3-2) to TRBJ1-1, with a weak D call TRBD1 (6 bases). The germline CDR1 and CDR2 sequences are LGHDT and YNNKEL (reference sequence). CDR3 length: 13 residues. The V and J ends lost 4 bases and 11 bases respectively, with 17 bases between them. Written as DNA, the CDR3 is TGTGCCAGCAGCCCGACAGGCGGGTTCGTGGCTTTCTTT. Translating it yields CASSPTGGFVAFF.

To note about this clone: A read error may account for a junction end that differs from germline. Here the CDR3 DNA reads TGTGCCAGCGGCTTGGGCCCAGGGGAAGAGACCCAGTACTTC. This gives the protein CASGLGPGEETQYF. V gene TRBV7-9 combines with J gene TRBJ2-5, with D perhaps TRBD1 (6 bases). Germline V gene lookup returns CDR1 SEHNR and CDR2 FQNEAQ (reference sequence). CDR3 length equals 14 residues. Variable domain in full (rest from reference TRBV7-9 and TRBJ2-5): DTGVSQNPRHKITKRGQNVTFRCDPISEHNRLYWYRQTLGQGPEFLTYFQNEAQLEKSRLLSDRFSAERPKGSFSTLEIQRTEQGDSAMYLCASGLGPGEETQYFGPGTRLLVL.

Regarding this clone: Just one base apart from a much larger clone, this may be a read error. The chain links TRBV19 to TRBJ2-2; 11 positions match TRBD2. The V gene end was trimmed by 9 bases and the J gene end by 6 bases; junction bases not matched to a gene: 9. Germline V gene sequence: CDR1 LNHDA, CDR2 SQIVND (reference sequence). The CDR3 runs to 15 residues. In DNA form, the CDR3 reads TGTGCCAGCCATGGGCTTAGCGGGAGGGCCGGGGAGCTGTTTTTT. Translated: CASHGLSGRAGELFF.

The rearrangement uses TRBV4-1 and TRBJ2-7; 8 bases agree with TRBD1. The junction had 0 bases not matched to a gene; V was cut back by 0 bases and J by 2 bases. The CDR3 is 14 residues long. Germline V lookup: CDR1 MGHRA, CDR2 YSYEKL. CDR3 coding DNA: TGCGCCAGCAGCCAAGACAGGGGGCCCTACGAGCAGTACTTC. Its translation is CASSQDRGPYEQYF.

This sequence joins TRBV19 and TRBJ2-1, with 10 bases aligning to TRBD2. The V gene end was trimmed by 10 bases and the J gene end by 6 bases; junction bases not matched to a gene: 9. Germline V CDR1 and CDR2: LNHDA, SQIVND (reference sequence). The CDR3 runs to 14 residues. The DNA for the CDR3 is TGTGCCACCGCACTAGCGGGAACCTCCAATGAGCAGTTCTTC. Its translation is CATALAGTSNEQFF.

A few counts support this clone. The chain carries TRBV11-3 and TRBJ1-1; D gene uncertain. The CDR3 extends over 14 amino acids. The germline V and J ends were trimmed by 5 bases and 1 base, with 11 bases remaining between them. Germline V lookup: CDR1 SGHNT, CDR2 YENEEA. The CDR3 DNA follows: TGTGCCAGCAGCCCAACCAGAGGGAACACTGAAGCTTTCTTT. It codes for CASSPTRGNTEAFF.

This clone was observed once. The chain has TRBV28 and TRBJ1-5; 7 bases line up with TRBD1. V trimming: 7 bases; J trimming: 8 bases; junction bases outside the gene matches: 8. Germline-derived CDR1 and CDR2 are MDHEN and SYDVKM. The CDR3 contains 13 residues. CDR3 bases: TGTGCCAGCACCCAGGGGGGAGCGGAGCCCCAGCATTTT. It yields the protein CASTQGGAEPQHF.

V and J are TRBV6-2 or TRBV6-3 and TRBJ2-1; a weak D match, TRBD1 (6 bases). The V and J ends lost 5 bases and 14 bases respectively, with 16 bases between them. CDR3 length: 12 amino acids. Germline CDR1 reads MNHEY; CDR2 reads SVGEGT. DNA of the CDR3: TGTGCCAGCAGTGCCCCACAGGGTAATAAGTTCTTC. It codes for CASSAPQGNKFF.

This clone was seen once. This sequence joins TRBV28 and TRBJ2-1; D is perhaps TRBD2 (5 bases). CDR1 is MDHEN, CDR2 SYDVKM, per germline. The length of the CDR3 is 15 residues. The germline V and J ends were trimmed by 2 bases and 8 bases, with 16 bases remaining between them. The CDR3 loop reads CASSLEGGSMDEQFF. The CDR3 bases are TGTGCCAGCAGTTTAGAGGGTGGATCGATGGATGAGCAGTTCTTC.

In its sample, this clone was seen a few times. The chain recombines TRBV19 with TRBJ1-2; D is uncertain. The CDR3 is 12 residues long. Germline V gives CDR1 LNHDA, CDR2 SQIVND (reference sequence). Trimming shortened V by 3 bases and J by 7 bases, and 9 bases separated the two germline ends. The CDR3 DNA reads TGTGCCAGTAGTATTGGAGATGGTGGCTACACCTTC. It encodes CASSIGDGGYTF.

This chain joins TRBV4-2 and TRBJ2-7; 8 bases map to TRBD1. V shed 4 bases and J 5 bases; nucleotides not matched to a gene: 4. The germline V gene has CDR1 LGHNA and CDR2 YNFKEQ. The length of the CDR3 is 13 residues. The CDR3 protein is CASSLGQGNEQYF. For the CDR3, the DNA is TGTGCCAGCAGCCTAGGACAGGGTAACGAGCAGTACTTC.

The V gene is TRBV27, the J gene TRBJ1-2; the D gene is possibly TRBD1 (6 bases). The CDR3 is 14 residues long. Trimming removed 6 bases from V and 4 bases from J, with 15 bases in between. Germline lookup yields CDR1 MNHEY and CDR2 SMNVEV (reference sequence). The CDR3, as DNA: TGTGCCAGCAGAACGGAACAGGGCGCCTATGGCTACACCTTC. Its protein product is CASRTEQGAYGYTF.

This clone was counted only a few times. The gene calls are TRBV2 and TRBJ1-6; TRBD1 is a possible D gene (5 bases). This CDR3 is 14 amino acids long. Germline V gives CDR1 SNHLY, CDR2 FYNNEI. Trimming removed 7 bases from V and 6 bases from J, with 13 bases in between. The CDR3 loop is CASTGEVANSPLHF. The CDR3 nucleotides are TGTGCCAGCACGGGGGAGGTCGCTAATTCACCCCTCCACTTT.

This clone has at least ten counts. This sequence joins TRBV7-8 and TRBJ1-5, with 8 positions matching TRBD1. V gave up 5 bases and J gave up 6 bases; unmatched junction bases: 12. The germline CDR1 and CDR2 sequences are SGHVS and FQNEAQ. The CDR3 covers 16 residues. The CDR3 reads CASSPQDRVQGQPQHF. DNA for the CDR3: TGTGCCAGCAGCCCCCAGGACAGGGTCCAGGGTCAGCCCCAGCATTTT.

The chain uses TRBV28 and TRBJ2-1; 8 bases fit TRBD2. V was clipped by 5 bases and J by 8 bases; unmatched bases: 11. The CDR3 runs 15 residues. Germline V gene sequence: CDR1 MDHEN, CDR2 SYDVKM. The CDR3 region has the DNA TGTGCCAGCAGTACCGCGGGAGGTATCCTGGATGAGCAGTTCTTC. This sequence encodes CASSTAGGILDEQFF.

J is TRBJ2-3 and V is TRBV15; 8 bases fit TRBD2. Unmatched junction bases numbered 8, after V lost 3 bases and J lost 6 bases. Looked up from germline, CDR1 is LNHNV and CDR2 is YYDKDF (reference sequence). The CDR3 spans 15 residues. Here the CDR3 DNA reads TGTGCCACCAGCAGGGACGGGACTAGTCGTGATACGCAGTATTTT. Its protein product is CATSRDGTSRDTQYF.

This rearrangement joins TRBV2 to TRBJ2-3, with D hard to call. Germline loops: CDR1 SNHLY, CDR2 FYNNEI. The CDR3 length is 13 residues. V was clipped by 8 bases and J by 1 base, with 10 bases between them. CDR3 nucleotide sequence: TGTGCCAGCGTATTACTGGGCACAGATACGCAGTATTTT. It is translated as CASVLLGTDTQYF.

The chain joins TRBV27 to TRBJ2-7, with a weak D call TRBD2 (6 bases). The CDR3 contains 15 residues. The V end was cut by 5 bases, the J end by 0 bases, with 14 bases between. The germline CDR1 and CDR2 sequences are MNHEY and SMNVEV (reference sequence). The CDR3 protein is CASSPKAGGSYEQYF. DNA of the CDR3: TGTGCCAGCAGTCCGAAAGCGGGCGGCTCCTACGAGCAGTACTTC.

The chain combines TRBV28 with TRBJ2-3, with D perhaps matching TRBD2 (5 bases). The CDR3 contains 12 residues. Per germline, CDR1 MDHEN and CDR2 SYDVKM. Trimming removed 5 bases from V and 8 bases from J, with 11 bases in between. The DNA of the CDR3 is TGTGCCAGCAGTGGAAGTCGGGGTACGCAGTATTTT. It yields the protein CASSGSRGTQYF.

The gene calls are TRBV5-8 and TRBJ1-1; D may be TRBD1 (6 bases). The V and J ends lost 6 bases and 1 base respectively, with 13 bases between them. This CDR3 contains 14 residues. The germline CDR1 and CDR2 sequences are SGHTS and YDEGEE. The CDR3 bases are TGTGCCAGCAAGCGGGGGGCCCCGAACACTGAAGCTTTCTTT. It yields the protein CASKRGAPNTEAFF. Complete variable domain (other parts from reference TRBV5-8 and TRBJ1-1): EAGVTQSPTHLIKTRGQQATLRCSPISGHTSVYWYQQALGLGLQFLLWYDEGEERNRGNFPPRFSGRQFPNYSSELNVNALELEDSALYLCASKRGAPNTEAFFGQGTRLTVV.

The V call is TRBV4-2, the J call TRBJ2-2; TRBD2 matches at 7 bases. This CDR3 has 21 amino acids. After removal of 1 base from V and 2 bases from J, the junction contained 19 bases not matched to a gene. The germline V gene encodes CDR1 LGHNA and CDR2 YNFKEQ. In DNA, the CDR3 is TGTGCCAGCAGCCAAGTGTATACCCCAATTCTAGCGGTACGAAACACCGGGGAGCTGTTTTTT. Residues: CASSQVYTPILAVRNTGELFF.

This chain joins TRBV7-8 and TRBJ2-7; D may be TRBD2 (5 bases). Germline CDR1 and CDR2: SGHVS and FQNEAQ. The length of the CDR3 is 14 residues. V was trimmed by 2 bases and J by 5 bases, leaving 13 bases between them. CDR3: CASSLLAGWNEQYF. The CDR3 bases are TGTGCCAGCAGCTTATTGGCGGGTTGGAACGAGCAGTACTTC.

The rearrangement links TRBV28 to TRBJ1-2; D remains unclear. V lost 10 bases to trimming and J lost 8 bases, with 17 bases between them. The length of the CDR3 is 12 residues. CDR1 and CDR2 from the germline V gene are MDHEN and SYDVKM. CDR3 DNA sequence: TGTGCCACTCAACGGCCGGCTAGGGGCTACACCTTC. Translated, it gives CATQRPARGYTF.

The chain recombines TRBV6-5 with TRBJ1-2; 9 positions agree with TRBD1. The CDR3 spans 13 residues. Germline V gene sequence: CDR1 MNHEY, CDR2 SVGAGI. After removal of 6 bases from V and 3 bases from J, the junction contained 2 bases not matched to a gene. The chain's CDR3 is CASRQGADYGYTF. The CDR3 DNA sequence: TGTGCCAGCAGACAGGGGGCAGACTATGGCTACACCTTC.

This sequence joins TRBV7-3 and TRBJ2-2, with D hard to call. This CDR3 is 13 amino acids long. Germline V CDR1 and CDR2: SGHTA, FQGTGA. V was clipped by 5 bases and J by 4 bases, with 8 bases between them. As DNA, the CDR3 is TGTGCCAGCAGCAAACTCGTCACCGGGGAGCTGTTTTTT. It specifies CASSKLVTGELFF.

The chain employs TRBV6-5 and TRBJ1-5; TRBD1 agrees at 7 bases. The V gene's germline CDR1 is MNHEY and CDR2 SVGAGI. Losses at the gene ends were 6 bases for V and 1 base for J; bases not matched to a gene: 6. The CDR3 has 15 amino acids. CDR3 protein: CASRDREWSNQPQHF. Written as DNA, the CDR3 is TGTGCCAGCAGAGACAGGGAATGGAGCAATCAGCCCCAGCATTTT.